This passage covers 4 T cell receptor beta chains from one sample sequenced in a study of HIV-infected patients and healthy controls. All unsorted peripheral T cells were captured because whole blood was used without fractionation. Alpha and beta constant-region primers primed reverse transcription of approximately 0.55 ug RNA. Separate chain-specific third strand synthesis with multiplexing indices produced the alpha and beta libraries. TCRdb passed the 5' RACE reads through MiXCR, listing each CDR3 protein once. The table lists 10,000 to 15,000 distinct CDR3 sequences, around 9% of them singletons. Sequencing used blood, obtained before antiretroviral therapy. These TCRs come from an adult with HIV infection. The donor label of this sample is uncertain.

V usage is TRBV29-1 and J usage is TRBJ2-5, with 8 nucleotides matching TRBD1. Germline V gene lookup returns CDR1 SQVTM and CDR2 ANQGSEA. V lost 2 bases and J lost 5; bases outside the gene matches: 7. The CDR3 contains 14 residues. The DNA of the CDR3 is TGCAGCGTTGAACAGGGGGCGCGTCGGGAGACCCAGTACTTC. It translates to CSVEQGARRETQYF. Full variable domain (rest looked up from reference TRBV29-1 and TRBJ2-5): SAVISQKPSRDICQRGTSLTIQCQVDSQVTMMFWYRQQPGQSLTLIATANQGSEATYESGFVIDKFPISRPNLTFSTLTVSNMSPEDSSIYLCSVEQGARRETQYFGPGTRLLVL.

This clonotype was picked up many times. The chain employs TRBV15 and TRBJ2-4, with 9 bases fitting TRBD2. CDR1 and CDR2 from the germline V gene are LNHNV and YYDKDF (reference sequence). V dropped 0 bases and J dropped 0; count of bases not matched to a gene: 6. The CDR3 extends over 18 amino acids. The CDR3, as DNA: TGTGCCACCAGCAGAGAGGGAGCGGGAGGCCTAGCCAAAAACATTCAGTACTTC. This translates into CATSREGAGGLAKNIQYF. The whole variable domain, filled in from reference TRBV15 and TRBJ2-4, reads DAMVIQNPRYQVTQFGKPVTLSCSQTLNHNVMYWYQQKSSQAPKLLFHYYDKDFNNEADTPDNFQSRRPNTSFCFLDIRSPGLGDTAMYLCATSREGAGGLAKNIQYFGAGTRLSVL.

The chain links TRBV10-3 to TRBJ2-7, with D maybe TRBD1 (6 bases). The CDR3 extends over 13 amino acids. V lost 5 bases and J lost 2, with 10 bases in between. Germline CDR1 ENHRY, CDR2 SYGVKD. The CDR3 reads CAISSDRTYEQYF. The CDR3 DNA sequence: TGTGCCATCAGTAGCGACAGGACCTACGAGCAGTACTTC.

This clonotype was counted at least ten times. The chain employs TRBV7-2 and TRBJ2-3; D is ambiguous. The CDR3 has 15 amino acids. CDR1 and CDR2 from the germline V gene are SGHTA and FQGNSA. V was shortened by 4 bases and J by 0 bases, with 11 bases between the two germline ends. DNA for the CDR3: TGTGCCAGCAGCTCATCATATGGCAGCACAGATACGCAGTATTTT. It codes for CASSSSYGSTDTQYF.